The TCR beta chain described here comes from a study of regulatory T cells in long-lasting Graves disease (dated by TCRdb to the early 2020s). Broadly, across the study: Patients with newly diagnosed Graves' disease had been on antithyroid drugs for under 3 months. This study used TCR sequencing and RNA sequencing of peripheral blood to compare persistent Graves' disease patients against newly diagnosed Graves' disease patients. The study took place in China and was registered as a clinical trial. TCR sequencing covered about 13 persistent and around 20 newly diagnosed Graves' disease patients, 33 samples in total.

To prepare the library, multiplex PCR was applied. Instrument on record: Illumina HiSeq 4000. CDR3 regions were amplified by Arm-PCR with iRepertoire HTBI primers to construct TCR beta libraries. Before sequencing, the PCR products went through gel purification. In the original analysis: Gene usage analysis of CDR3 amino acid clonotypes relied on the 60 to 65 TRBV and fewer than 15 TRBJ segments identified across samples. COPE and FqMerger were used to merge the filtered high-quality paired reads into contigs. BLAST was used to align contigs to IMGT TRBV, TRBD and TRBJ reference genes, with CDR3 defined following IMGT. Any clonotype with a frequency above 0.1% was classified as a highly expanded clone. Repertoire diversity was measured by Shannon entropy, and V-J evenness by the Gini coefficient. Public clonotypes were defined as clonotypes shared by more than one individual. Clones were called with MiXCR by TCRdb after fastp trimmed the public reads at Q25, and only in-frame beta chains were retained. For every CDR3 protein sequence, its rows merge into one entry that carries the most common genes and DNA. These V and J calls rely on TCRdb rather than the paper's analysis. This sample is represented by 400,000 to 500,000 distinct CDR3 sequences; approximately 16% of them were singletons. The ten largest clones represent about 10% of the sample.

The germline V end is reduced by 10 bases and the J end by 5 bases; junction bases left unmatched: 2. Including cysteine and phenylalanine, the CDR3 has 13 amino acids. The DNA shown is the 39-base CDR3, in frame from base 1. CDR1 and CDR2, looked up from the germline V gene (reference sequence), are MNHEY and SMNVEV. Many counts were recorded for this clonotype. It has no known antigen specificity. The input lacks base qualities; no much larger clone sits a single base away. Broad study findings and their caveats: Because the primary lesion, thyroid tissue, could not be accessed, the study looked at peripheral blood alone. Preferential use of TRBV28, TRBJ1-2 and TRBJ2-5 was observed in persistent disease, whereas TRBV20-1 and TRBJ2-1 were favored in newly diagnosed disease. The small sample size was acknowledged by the authors as a limitation that may reduce accuracy. Compared with newly diagnosed patients, patients with persistent Graves' disease had lower TCR Shannon entropy and fewer highly expanded clones, which suggests clonal expansion. More public clonotypes were shared among persistent patients (fewer than 3,000) than among newly diagnosed patients (more than 900). Sequencing and analysis were restricted to the TCR beta chain.

In the paper's terms, the time point label means: newly diagnosed GD, antithyroid drugs for less than 3 months. For both TCR sequencing and RNA sequencing, RNA was extracted from PBMCs using TRIzol. Graves' disease was diagnosed according to American Thyroid Association guidelines. The patients came from an endocrinology department in Xi'an, China. From each patient, approximately 10 milliliters of peripheral blood was collected into an EDTA anticoagulant tube. Ficoll Paque Plus density gradient separation was used to isolate PBMCs, and no additional T cell sorting was done. An Agilent 2100 Bioanalyzer and agarose gel were used to check RNA quality, while a NanoDrop 2000 measured RNA concentration. This same sample was also part of a study on T cells in Graves' hyperthyroidism and ophthalmopathy. From that second study: Graves' hyperthyroidism was defined as stable when no progression to ophthalmopathy occurred over 18 months of follow-up. Hyperthyroidism patients were newly diagnosed, with disease duration under 2 months, and aged 18 to 65 years. The study excluded patients with uncontrolled infections, other autoimmune diseases, pregnancy or lactation. Diagnoses relied on clinical symptoms, serum thyroxine and TRAb, thyroid ultrasound and orbital computed tomography. For the first round of RT-PCR on the TCR CDR3, the HTBI primer set was used together with the Qiagen OneStep RT-PCR kit. Most expanded thyroid clonotypes (frequency above 0.001) were also found in blood, which suggests that blood repertoires may mirror thyroid immune responses. Ophthalmopathy was separated from stable hyperthyroidism by a 13 V-J signature model, with 87.88% sensitivity and 81% to 82% specificity obtained in cross-validation and 80%/75% obtained in testing. In validation, the model predicted progression to ophthalmopathy with 65% to 71% sensitivity and approximately 72% specificity, a median of about 6 months before onset. To identify distinguishing TCR V-J signatures, a discovery cohort of around 100 patients was used, comprising 43 with Graves' ophthalmopathy and around 57 with stable Graves' hyperthyroidism. Whether ophthalmopathy could be predicted prospectively was tested in an independent validation cohort made up of 18 hyperthyroidism patients plus 17 patients who later progressed to ophthalmopathy. The approximately 100 discovery patients were randomly divided into training and test sets at a 7:3 ratio. In more than 5 Graves' hyperthyroidism patients, the study also compared T-cell repertoires from thyroid tissue with T-cell repertoires from blood. Once sampling was done, hyperthyroidism patients were given methimazole at a starting dose of 30 mg daily, whereas ophthalmopathy patients were given high-dose intravenous methylprednisolone. A second multiplex PCR round built the libraries, followed by size selection and purification. Paired-end sequencing of the libraries was performed with 100 bp reads on an Illumina HiSeq2000. SOAPnuke was used to process the raw data, with reads discarded if the reads contained adapters or uncalled bases, had a mean Phred below 15, or lacked an exact constant-primer or identifier match. COPE v1.2.5 was used to merge high-quality paired reads, and clonotypes were defined as unique nucleotide sequences. Clonotypes were aligned to IMGT TRBV, TRBD and TRBJ reference segments using MiTCR v1.1. The analysis included only V-J combinations with a frequency above 0.0001, which together covered roughly 99% of the repertoires. The TCS score was defined as F50 (clonal expansion) divided by E x V (chaos), with BLOSUM62-based TCRdist calculated between CDR3 peptides within each V-J. Welch's t-statistics and random forest reduced some 510 V-J features to 13, which were used in a naive Bayes classifier (R e1071). Sample size was not statistically predetermined, and investigators were not blinded to group allocation. The paper reports TCR Vbeta CDR3 sequencing of approximately 140 peripheral blood samples: 40 or so ophthalmopathy, about 75 hyperthyroidism and around 17 progressor patients.

This TCR derives from a woman in her twenties or thirties with Graves disease. Donor details come from another sample of the same person, matched by shared clones. In this chain, TRBV27 is recombined with TRBJ2-1, and TRBD2 aligns with 13 junction nucleotides. The sequenced sample was peripheral blood mononuclear cells (PBMCs), obtained at new diagnosis, from a patient treated with antithyroid drugs. CDR3 region: CAIGLAGDNEQFF. The DNA sequence follows: TGTGCCATCGGACTAGCGGGGGACAATGAGCAGTTCTTC.